The clone carrying this TCR beta chain has a count of ten or more. The data were taken from a study of blood T cells in healthy people across ages. A second PCR, run for about 7 to 11 cycles, used a sample-barcoded 5' primer plus a J-beta primer mix. TCRdb analysed the 5' RACE reads with MiXCR anew, one entry per CDR3 protein. Of 800,000 to 950,000 distinct CDR3 sequences in the sample, 25% to 30% were seen once. The ends were cut back, 3 bases at V and 1 base at J, with 10 bases in the middle. Germline V gene data show CDR1 as KGHDR and CDR2 as SFDVKD. CDR3 length equals 15 residues. In addition, the sample was reused for a study of T cells of mothers and their children. As that study records: An overlap that was slightly higher, though non-significant, was seen in related mother-child pairs versus unrelated pairs.

What was sequenced was blood. The chain employs TRBV24-1 and TRBJ2-3, with D possibly matching TRBD1 (6 bases). The receptor comes from a woman aged 40 to 50 in good health. The CDR3 protein is CATSDQGQRTDTQYF. The CDR3 coding sequence is TGTGCCACCAGTGATCAAGGACAGCGCACAGATACGCAGTATTTT.